The 2 T cell receptor beta chains given below trace back to one sample, sequenced in a study of T cells in Graves' hyperthyroidism and ophthalmopathy. Amplified regions were TCR beta CDR3 sequences from RNA transcripts. The HTBI set primed first-round TCR CDR3 RT-PCR. TCRdb processed the multiplex PCR reads anew with MiXCR; each CDR3 protein has one entry. The sample gives around 380,000 distinct CDR3 sequences, roughly 13% of which show up once; less than 25% is in the top ten. The material sequenced was blood. These receptors were obtained from a man aged 25 to 40 with Graves' hyperthyroidism that later progressed to Graves' ophthalmopathy.

This clonotype was seen more than once but under ten times. V is TRBV7-8 and J is TRBJ1-4, with 10 bases identical to TRBD1. This CDR3 comprises 15 residues. Germline V gives CDR1 SGHVS, CDR2 FQNEAQ. J gave up 9 bases and V 5 bases, and 9 bases lay outside the gene matches. The CDR3 bases are TGTGCCAGCAGCCCGCGGGTGGACAGGGGGAAAAAACTGTTTTTT. It is translated as CASSPRVDRGKKLFF.

About this clonotype: This may be a read error: a much more frequent sequence differs by one nucleotide. The chain has TRBV2 and TRBJ1-6, with a weak D call TRBD1 (6 bases). The CDR3 consists of 14 residues. Germline V gene lookup returns CDR1 SNHLY and CDR2 FYNNEI. The ends were cut back, 1 base at V and 11 bases at J, with 12 bases in the middle. CDR3 sequence (DNA): TGTGCCAGCAGTGAAGTCCAGGGACATACACCCCTCCACTTT. Translation gives CASSEVQGHTPLHF. The full variable domain, with the rest looked up from reference TRBV2 and TRBJ1-6, is EPEVTQTPSHQVTQMGQEVILRCVPISNHLYFYWYRQILGQKVEFLVSFYNNEISEKSEIFDDQFSVERPDGSNFTLKIRSTKLEDSAMYFCASSEVQGHTPLHFGNGTRLTVT.